A single sample is the source of the 27 T cell receptor beta chains below, sequenced in a study of blood T cell repertoires in COVID-19. Here immunoSEQ multiplex PCR was the method, and the copy in TCRdb shows in-frame clones only, minus some. The data contain under 200,000 clones, approximately 87% of them singletons. Sequencing was done on a sample of peripheral blood. The receptors shown here come from a woman aged 60 to 75 with COVID-19, enrolled during active disease.

This clone has just a few counts. The rearrangement joins TRBV7-2 to TRBJ1-3, with D uncertain. Germline lookup yields CDR1 SGHTA and CDR2 FQGNSA. The V and J ends lost 4 bases and 0 bases respectively, with 10 bases between them. This CDR3 has 15 amino acids. For the CDR3, the DNA is TGTGCCAGCAGCTCGTGGGCCAGCTCTGGAAACACCATATATTTT. This sequence encodes CASSSWASSGNTIYF.

The gene calls are TRBV7-9 and TRBJ1-1; D uncertain. The V and J ends lost 2 bases and 2 bases respectively, with 12 bases between them. The CDR3 totals 15 residues. Germline V gene data show CDR1 as SEHNR and CDR2 as FQNEAQ (reference sequence). In DNA form, the CDR3 reads TGTGCCAGCAGCTTAAGTCGACTTACCAACACTGAAGCTTTCTTT. This gives the protein CASSLSRLTNTEAFF.

The rearrangement links TRBV6-6 to TRBJ2-7; 9 bases are a match to TRBD2. The CDR3 sequence is 15 residues long. V shed 6 bases and J 4 bases; nucleotides not matched to a gene: 10. Germline V CDR1 and CDR2: MNHNY, SVGAGI (reference sequence). The CDR3 nucleotides are TGTGCCAGCAGCAAACAGGGGAGCGGGAGGTACGAGCAGTACTTC. It is translated as CASSKQGSGRYEQYF.

V is TRBV30 and J is TRBJ2-7; 7 nucleotides agree with TRBD2. The CDR3 is made up of 14 amino acids. J lost 6 bases, V lost 2 bases, and 10 bases had no gene match. CDR1 is GTSNPN and CDR2 is SVGIG in the germline V gene (reference sequence). DNA for the CDR3: TGTGCCTGGAGTACGGGACTAACCCGCCCCGAGCAGTACTTC. It codes for CAWSTGLTRPEQYF.

The chain links TRBV10-3 to TRBJ2-1; the D gene is possibly TRBD2 (5 bases). Trimming pared 6 bases from V and 4 bases from J, leaving 19 bases between. CDR1 is ENHRY, CDR2 SYGVKD, per germline. This CDR3 is 16 amino acids long. CDR3 residues: CAIRGSGSGEYNEQFF. The CDR3 DNA reads TGTGCCATCAGGGGGTCTGGGAGTGGGGAGTACAATGAGCAGTTCTTC.

This clone was seen just once. The rearrangement uses TRBV11-2 and TRBJ2-7; 8 bases line up with TRBD1. The CDR3 loop spans 17 amino acids. CDR1 and CDR2 (germline): SGHAT, FQNNGV. V lost 2 bases to trimming and J lost 5 bases; unmatched junction nucleotides: 14. CDR3 sequence: CASSLRPQDRVVNEQYF. The CDR3 region has the DNA TGTGCCAGCAGCTTAAGGCCCCAGGACAGGGTCGTTAACGAGCAGTACTTC.

The gene calls are TRBV18 and TRBJ1-2, with TRBD1 matching over 8 bases. The V and J ends lost 3 bases and 2 bases, in that order; junction bases with no gene match: 8. In germline, CDR1 is KGHSH, CDR2 LQKENI. The CDR3 has 16 residues. The CDR3 sequence is CASSPGQAALNYGYTF. DNA for the CDR3: TGTGCCAGCTCACCGGGACAGGCGGCCTTAAACTATGGCTACACCTTC.

V usage is TRBV21-1 and J usage is TRBJ2-7; the table gives TRBD1 as D, unverified against the DNA. TRBV21-1 is listed as a pseudogene. This CDR3 contains 13 residues. CDR3 sequence reads: CAPKGDTPYEQYF. CDR3 bases: TGTGCCCCCAAGGGGGACACCCCCTACGAGCAGTACTTC.

This clone was detected a few times. The chain recombines TRBV4-3 with TRBJ2-2; 7 bases match TRBD1. There are 16 residues in the CDR3. V shed 5 bases, J shed 0 bases, and the junction held 6 bases outside the gene matches. Germline V gene sequence: CDR1 LGHNA, CDR2 YSLEER. The CDR3 DNA is TGCGCCAGCAGCTTAAGAGGGACAGCGAACACCGGGGAGCTGTTTTTT. Translating it yields CASSLRGTANTGELFF.

The V call is TRBV3-1 (or the pseudogene TRBV3-2), the J call TRBJ2-4, with 8 nucleotides matching TRBD1. The germline gives CDR1 LGHDT, CDR2 YNNKEL (reference sequence). V shed 1 base, J shed 1 base, and the junction held 3 bases outside the gene matches. The length of the CDR3 is 16 residues. In DNA form, the CDR3 reads TGTGCCAGCAGCCAAGCAGGGGGCGCCGCCAAAAACATTCAGTACTTC. Translating gives CASSQAGGAAKNIQYF.

In DNA, the CDR3 is TGTGCCAGCAGCGCCCAGGGGGGCGTTGGGGAAAAACTGTTTTTT. This codes for CASSAQGGVGEKLFF. The chain combines TRBV2 with TRBJ1-4; 7 nucleotides align to TRBD1. CDR3 size: 15 residues. Germline V gene sequence: CDR1 SNHLY, CDR2 FYNNEI. V was clipped by 6 bases and J by 8 bases; unmatched bases: 12.

The J gene is TRBJ1-1, the V gene TRBV5-3; possible D gene TRBD1, 5 bases. TRBV5-3 is an ORF for which the function is uncertain. The length of the CDR3 is 16 residues. V lost 5 bases and J lost 4, with 21 bases in between. CDR3 region: CARRANLVEGPTEAFF. CDR3 nucleotides: TGTGCCAGAAGGGCAAACTTGGTGGAGGGGCCCACTGAAGCTTTCTTT.

The genes are TRBV11-2 and TRBJ2-3; 8 bases align to TRBD2. CDR3 length: 17 residues. Germline V gene lookup returns CDR1 SGHAT and CDR2 FQNNGV. Unmatched junction bases numbered 15, after V lost 1 base and J lost 9 bases. The CDR3 sequence is CASSLGLGSGTRRTQYF. The CDR3 region has the DNA TGTGCCAGCAGCTTAGGGTTAGGTTCGGGGACTAGGAGGACGCAGTATTTT. Based on the CDR3 plus reference TRBV11-2 and TRBJ2-3, the full variable domain is EAGVAQSPRYKIIEKRQSVAFWCNPISGHATLYWYQQILGQGPKLLIQFQNNGVVDDSQLPKDRFSAERLKGVDSTLKIQPAKLEDSAVYLCASSLGLGSGTRRTQYFGPGTRLTVL.

This chain connects TRBV6-1 to TRBJ2-1, with D perhaps TRBD2 (5 bases). Germline CDR1 and CDR2: MNHNS and SASEGT. V was pared by 1 base and J by 2 bases, with 15 bases between. CDR3 length: 17 residues. The CDR3 spells CASSEVGNRRPYNEQFF. DNA for the CDR3: TGTGCCAGCAGTGAAGTGGGCAATCGGAGGCCCTACAATGAGCAGTTCTTC.

This chain uses TRBV27 with TRBJ1-2; 8 positions agree with TRBD1. The CDR3 length is 14 residues. Trimming at V came to 6 bases and at J to 5 bases, leaving 8 bases not matched to a gene. The germline V gene encodes CDR1 MNHEY and CDR2 SMNVEV (reference sequence). Here the CDR3 reads CASRVQGAQYGYTF. DNA of the CDR3: TGTGCCAGCAGGGTCCAGGGGGCCCAATATGGCTACACCTTC.

This chain joins TRBV5-5 and TRBJ1-2; a weak D match, TRBD1 (6 bases). Trimming stripped 1 base from V and 2 bases from J, with 9 bases between. The V gene's germline CDR1 is SGHKS and CDR2 YYEKEE (reference sequence). The CDR3 runs 14 residues. In DNA, the CDR3 is TGTGCCAGCAGCTTGCTCCAGGGGAACTATGGCTACACCTTC. Encoded protein: CASSLLQGNYGYTF. The full variable domain, in which reference TRBV5-5 and TRBJ1-2 provide the parts outside the CDR3, is DAGVTQSPTHLIKTRGQQVTLRCSPISGHKSVSWYQQVLGQGPQFIFQYYEKEERGRGNFPDRFSARQFPNYSSELNVNALLLGDSALYLCASSLLQGNYGYTFGSGTRLTVV.

CDR3 protein: CASSLSRASDEQYF. CDR3 sequence (DNA): TGCGCCAGCAGCTTGTCCAGGGCGTCTGACGAGCAGTACTTC. V is TRBV5-1 and J is TRBJ2-7, with TRBD1 as a possible D gene (5 bases). CDR1 is SGHRS and CDR2 is YFSETQ in the germline V gene. The V and J ends lost 1 base and 5 bases respectively, with 13 bases between them. The CDR3 contains 14 residues.

This chain connects TRBV4-3 to TRBJ2-2, with 8 bases identical to TRBD1. V lost 3 bases to trimming and J lost 5 bases; unmatched junction nucleotides: 2. Germline V CDR1 and CDR2: LGHNA, YSLEER. This CDR3 comprises 14 residues. CDR3: CASSHNRGTGELFF. As DNA, the CDR3 is TGCGCCAGCAGCCATAACAGGGGGACCGGGGAGCTGTTTTTT.

This chain links TRBV6-2 or TRBV6-3 with TRBJ2-3; D gene uncertain. The CDR3 sequence is 14 residues long. CDR1 and CDR2 (germline): MNHEY, SVGEGT. V was cut by 6 bases and J by 4 bases, with 14 bases left in between. The CDR3 DNA reads as TGTGCCAGCAGCAGCCCCTACGCGGCAGATACGCAGTATTTT. Translating it yields CASSSPYAADTQYF.

V and J are TRBV4-1 and TRBJ1-1; possible D gene TRBD1, 6 bases. The germline CDR1 and CDR2 sequences are MGHRA and YSYEKL. V lost 1 base, J lost 1 base, and 10 bases lay in between. The CDR3 totals 15 residues. The CDR3 loop is CASSQATGPNTEAFF. Written as DNA, the CDR3 is TGCGCCAGCAGCCAAGCTACAGGGCCGAACACTGAAGCTTTCTTT.

This clone has a handful of counts. The V call is TRBV23-1, the J call TRBJ1-5; TRBD1 is a possible D gene (5 bases). TRBV23-1 falls under the ORF class, with uncertain function. Trimming removed 10 bases at V and 6 bases at J, with 25 bases between. This CDR3 has 16 amino acids. Here the CDR3 DNA reads TGCGCCAAATACACCAGGGAGGGGATAGACGGTCAGCCCCAGCATTTT. This encodes CAKYTREGIDGQPQHF.

This clone was counted between two and nine times. DNA for the CDR3: TGTGCCAGCAGCCAAGAAGCTCCCTACGAGCAGTACTTC. It yields the protein CASSQEAPYEQYF. The V and J genes are TRBV4-2 and TRBJ2-7; no clear D gene. The CDR3 has 13 amino acids. From germline, CDR1 is LGHNA and CDR2 YNFKEQ. Trimming removed 0 bases from V and 2 bases from J, with 5 bases in between.

The chain recombines TRBV7-2 with TRBJ2-5, with D maybe TRBD1 (5 bases). CDR3 length: 12 amino acids. With 5 bases removed from V and 9 bases from J, the gap between germline ends came to 13 bases. The germline V gene has CDR1 SGHTA and CDR2 FQGNSA. The chain's CDR3 is CASSGAIGAQYF. CDR3 bases: TGTGCCAGCAGCGGGGCCATAGGGGCCCAGTACTTC.

Only one count was recorded for this clone. The chain recombines TRBV6-5 with TRBJ2-2; 8 bases fit TRBD1. V lost 5 bases, J lost 6 bases, and 8 bases stayed unmatched. This CDR3 has 15 amino acids. CDR1 and CDR2 (germline): MNHEY, SVGAGI. The CDR3 here is CASSKTGVNSGELFF. The DNA of the CDR3 is TGTGCCAGCAGTAAGACAGGGGTAAATTCCGGGGAGCTGTTTTTT.

This clone was found once. The chain has TRBV27 and TRBJ2-7; 10 bases fit TRBD2. From germline, CDR1 is MNHEY and CDR2 SMNVEV (reference sequence). The J segment lost 3 bases and the V segment lost 5 bases, leaving 7 bases of the junction unmatched. The CDR3 contains 15 residues. Here the CDR3 DNA reads TGTGCCAGCAGTCCCTACCTAGCGGGAGTCTACGAGCAGTACTTC. Translated, it gives CASSPYLAGVYEQYF.

The chain joins TRBV5-4 to TRBJ2-3, with 11 bases aligning to TRBD2. This CDR3 comprises 17 residues. Germline CDR1 SGHNT, CDR2 YYREEE (reference sequence). Trimming took 4 bases from V and 3 from J; bases not matched to a gene: 10. The chain's CDR3 is CASSPWTLAGGTDTQYF. The CDR3 region has the DNA TGTGCCAGCAGCCCTTGGACCCTAGCGGGAGGAACAGATACGCAGTATTTT. The full variable domain, in which reference TRBV5-4 and TRBJ2-3 provide the parts outside the CDR3, is ETGVTQSPTHLIKTRGQQVTLRCSSQSGHNTVSWYQQALGQGPQFIFQYYREEENGRGNFPPRFSGLQFPNYSSELNVNALELDDSALYLCASSPWTLAGGTDTQYFGPGTRLTVL.

This chain connects TRBV5-1 to TRBJ2-2, with D possibly being TRBD1 (6 bases). Trimming took 0 bases from V and 6 from J, leaving 12 bases between them. In germline, CDR1 is SGHRS, CDR2 YFSETQ. The CDR3 sequence is 15 residues long. CDR3 protein: CASSLEGDLPGELFF. Written as DNA, the CDR3 is TGCGCCAGCAGCTTGGAGGGGGATCTCCCCGGGGAGCTGTTTTTT.